Following are 26 T cell receptor beta chains from one sample sequenced in a study of cytomegalovirus exposure and HLA in healthy donors. The PCR was carried out with 60 Vbeta primers and 13 Jbeta primers. TCRdb keeps only in-frame clones here, not all; method: immunoSEQ multiplex PCR. The sample consists of more than 90,000 clones, around three quarters of them appearing once. The sample taken for sequencing was PBMCs. The receptors were sampled from a man between 50 and 59 years old in good health and CMV-seropositive.

This chain links TRBV6-6 with TRBJ2-1, with 9 bases fitting TRBD2. Germline assignment: CDR1 MNHNY and CDR2 SVGAGI (reference sequence). Germline trimming cut 7 bases from V and 6 bases from J; bases unmatched to any gene: 10. The CDR3 totals 15 residues. In DNA form, the CDR3 reads TGTGCCAGCACCGAGAGGGCGGGACTAGCCAATGAGCAGTTCTTC. As protein: CASTERAGLANEQFF.

The chain links TRBV6-5 to TRBJ1-1; D is unclear. The V end lost 7 bases, the J end lost 1 base, and 13 bases lay between the germline ends. Germline lookup yields CDR1 MNHEY and CDR2 SVGAGI. The CDR3 length is 14 residues. CDR3 nucleotides: TGTGCCAGCACCCCGACACCAACGAACACTGAAGCTTTCTTT. This encodes CASTPTPTNTEAFF.

This chain links TRBV10-3 with TRBJ1-1; D is undetermined. The ends were cut back, 5 bases at V and 3 bases at J, with 13 bases in the middle. The germline V gene encodes CDR1 ENHRY and CDR2 SYGVKD. The CDR3 is 14 amino acids. The CDR3 region is CAISRGSADTEAFF. CDR3 DNA sequence: TGTGCCATCAGTCGGGGTTCAGCCGACACTGAAGCTTTCTTT.

The J gene is TRBJ1-5, the V gene TRBV18, with D unresolved. Germline lookup yields CDR1 KGHSH and CDR2 LQKENI. The CDR3 is 15 amino acids. V was cut by 3 bases and J by 2 bases, with 11 bases left in between. The CDR3 is CASSPGSDGNQPQHF. The CDR3 region has the DNA TGTGCCAGCTCACCGGGCTCCGACGGCAATCAGCCCCAGCATTTT.

This clone was seen a few times. The rearrangement links TRBV7-9 to TRBJ2-5; 7 bases agree with TRBD1. Germline loops: CDR1 SEHNR, CDR2 FQNEAQ (reference sequence). The length of the CDR3 is 14 residues. Trimming took 5 bases from V and 2 from J; bases not matched to a gene: 5. The CDR3 protein is CASSGGQSQETQYF. DNA for the CDR3: TGTGCCAGCAGCGGGGGACAGTCTCAAGAGACCCAGTACTTC.

This chain links TRBV19 with TRBJ2-7; TRBD2 matches at 10 bases. The V and J ends lost 3 bases and 3 bases, in that order; junction bases with no gene match: 8. Per the germline V gene, CDR1 is LNHDA and CDR2 is SQIVND (reference sequence). There are 16 residues in the CDR3. In DNA form, the CDR3 reads TGTGCCAGTAGTATTAAATTAGCGGGAGGACGCTACGAGCAGTACTTC. Residues: CASSIKLAGGRYEQYF.

V and J are TRBV28 and TRBJ1-2, with TRBD1 matching over 12 bases. From germline, CDR1 is MDHEN and CDR2 SYDVKM. The CDR3 length is 18 residues. V lost 5 bases to trimming and J lost 4 bases; unmatched junction nucleotides: 14. CDR3 amino acids: CASSTAGTGGFLGYGYTF. DNA for the CDR3: TGTGCCAGCAGTACGGCCGGGACAGGGGGCTTTCTTGGCTATGGCTACACCTTC.

The V and J genes are TRBV5-4 and TRBJ2-1, with TRBD1 matching over 7 bases. V was pared by 4 bases and J by 1 base, with 8 bases of the junction left unmatched. Germline CDR1 is SGHNT and CDR2 is YYREEE (reference sequence). The CDR3 runs to 16 residues. CDR3 amino acids: CASSGTGTASYNEQFF. The CDR3 nucleotides are TGTGCCAGCAGCGGAACCGGGACAGCTTCCTACAATGAGCAGTTCTTC. Full variable domain (outside the CDR3, taken from reference TRBV5-4 and TRBJ2-1): ETGVTQSPTHLIKTRGQQVTLRCSSQSGHNTVSWYQQALGQGPQFIFQYYREEENGRGNFPPRFSGLQFPNYSSELNVNALELDDSALYLCASSGTGTASYNEQFFGPGTRLTVL.

The chain recombines TRBV30 with TRBJ1-2; maybe TRBD1 (5 bases). V lost 4 bases to trimming and J lost 7 bases, with 19 bases between them. This CDR3 is 14 amino acids long. Germline V gene data show CDR1 as GTSNPN and CDR2 as SVGIG (reference sequence). The CDR3 DNA is TGTGCCTGGAAAAGGGGCCCCCTTGGCCCTGGCTACACCTTC. Its protein product is CAWKRGPLGPGYTF.

This clone was counted once. The chain couples TRBV6-6 to TRBJ2-3; 12 bases fit TRBD2. Germline V lookup: CDR1 MNHNY, CDR2 SVGAGI (reference sequence). V lost 6 bases and J lost 3; bases outside the gene matches: 4. This CDR3 spans 15 amino acids. DNA of the CDR3: TGTGCCAGCAGAAGACTAGCGGGAGCAACAGATACGCAGTATTTT. This encodes CASRRLAGATDTQYF.

This clone was recorded a few times. This sequence joins TRBV19 and TRBJ1-2, with 7 bases identical to TRBD1. V shed 8 bases, J shed 8 bases, and the junction held 14 bases outside the gene matches. Germline CDR1 is LNHDA and CDR2 is SQIVND (reference sequence). The CDR3 totals 14 residues. Here the CDR3 reads CASSTGENFRGYTF. As DNA, the CDR3 is TGTGCCAGTTCTACAGGGGAAAACTTTAGGGGCTACACCTTC.

The J gene is TRBJ2-7, the V gene TRBV7-6; 8 bases fit TRBD1. Germline values: CDR1 SGHVS, CDR2 FNYEAQ. V lost 5 bases, J lost 4 bases, and 7 bases stayed unmatched. This CDR3 contains 14 residues. CDR3 protein: CASSVGQGPYEQYF. CDR3 nucleotides: TGTGCCAGCAGCGTAGGACAGGGCCCATACGAGCAGTACTTC.

V is TRBV5-4 and J is TRBJ2-1, with 8 bases aligning to TRBD2. The CDR3 has 14 residues. V gave up 3 bases and J gave up 2 bases; unmatched junction bases: 1. Per germline, CDR1 SGHNT and CDR2 YYREEE (reference sequence). The CDR3 reads CASSSGGTYNEQFF. DNA of the CDR3: TGTGCCAGCAGCTCGGGGGGGACCTACAATGAGCAGTTCTTC.

The CDR3 DNA reads as TGTGCCAGCAGGACTGGACTAGCGGGAGTACAGCAGTACTTC. Its translation is CASRTGLAGVQQYF. The gene calls are TRBV6-5 and TRBJ2-5; 13 bases map to TRBD2. Losses at the gene ends were 6 bases for V and 11 bases for J; bases not matched to a gene: 9. This CDR3 is 14 amino acids long. Germline loops: CDR1 MNHEY, CDR2 SVGAGI.

The chain is built from TRBV7-6 and TRBJ1-3; 7 nucleotides agree with TRBD1. V gave up 2 bases and J gave up 0 bases; unmatched junction bases: 7. The germline gives CDR1 SGHVS, CDR2 FNYEAQ. The CDR3 sequence is 17 residues long. CDR3 DNA sequence: TGTGCCAGCAGCTTAATTGCGGGACAGAGCTCTGGAAACACCATATATTTT. It translates to CASSLIAGQSSGNTIYF.

This chain uses TRBV10-3 with TRBJ1-6, with TRBD1 matching 8 bases. The V gene's germline CDR1 is ENHRY and CDR2 SYGVKD. With 10 bases clipped from V and 7 bases from J, the junction kept 6 bases outside the gene matches. The CDR3 loop spans 13 amino acids. CDR3 bases: TGTGCCAATGGACAGGGAGAAAATTCACCCCTCCACTTT. It yields the protein CANGQGENSPLHF.

The CDR3 DNA reads as TGTGCCAGCAGCTTAGTATCAGCACTAGCGGGAGGTGAGCAGTTCTTC. Translated: CASSLVSALAGGEQFF. This chain joins TRBV7-9 and TRBJ2-1, with 12 bases fitting TRBD2. Trimming removed 1 base from V and 9 bases from J; junction bases left unmatched: 7. The CDR3 has 16 amino acids. Germline V gene data show CDR1 as SEHNR and CDR2 as FQNEAQ (reference sequence).

The chain uses TRBV15 and TRBJ2-3; TRBD1 matches at 9 bases. The germline V gene has CDR1 LNHNV and CDR2 YYDKDF (reference sequence). The J segment lost 3 bases and the V segment lost 0 bases, leaving 7 bases of the junction unmatched. There are 17 residues in the CDR3. CDR3 sequence reads: CATSRDQRQGVTDTQYF. Written as DNA, the CDR3 is TGTGCCACCAGCAGAGATCAACGACAGGGGGTTACAGATACGCAGTATTTT.

The chain carries TRBV2 and TRBJ1-3; TRBD1 is a possible D gene (6 bases). CDR1 and CDR2 from the germline V gene are SNHLY and FYNNEI. The CDR3 has 14 amino acids. V lost 10 bases to trimming and J lost 6 bases, with 19 bases between them. DNA for the CDR3: TGTGCCACCCCGGGACCCAGGGGAGAAAACACCATATATTTT. This sequence encodes CATPGPRGENTIYF.

V is TRBV9 and J is TRBJ2-2, with 7 bases identical to TRBD1. The CDR3 contains 14 residues. CDR1 and CDR2 from the germline V gene are SGDLS and YYNGEE. The V segment lost 4 bases and the J segment 5 bases; nucleotides outside the gene matches: 5. This CDR3 is CASSFSGGTGELFF. The CDR3 DNA reads as TGTGCCAGCAGCTTCTCAGGGGGAACCGGGGAGCTGTTTTTT.

The chain links TRBV7-2 to TRBJ1-5, with a possible D match to TRBD1 (5 bases). There are 19 residues in the CDR3. CDR1 and CDR2 from the germline V gene are SGHTA and FQGNSA. The germline V and J ends were trimmed by 2 bases and 1 base, with 21 bases remaining between them. The CDR3 protein is CASSLRGPRGGTSNQPQHF. The CDR3 region has the DNA TGTGCCAGCAGCTTACGGGGCCCCCGGGGGGGGACCAGCAATCAGCCCCAGCATTTT. Drawing the rest from reference TRBV7-2 and TRBJ1-5, the complete variable domain is GAGVSQSPSNKVTEKGKDVELRCDPISGHTALYWYRQSLGQGLEFLIYFQGNSAPDKSGLPSDRFSAERTGGSVSTLTIQRTQQEDSAVYLCASSLRGPRGGTSNQPQHFGDGTRLSIL.

The chain joins TRBV11-3 to TRBJ2-1; no reliable D call. CDR3 length equals 13 residues. The V gene lost 4 bases and the J gene lost 0 bases, with 4 bases spanning the gap. Per germline, CDR1 SGHNT and CDR2 YENEEA. CDR3 sequence reads: CASSSFSYNEQFF. Here the CDR3 DNA reads TGTGCCAGCAGCTCCTTCTCCTACAATGAGCAGTTCTTC.

This clone appeared a single time. V usage is TRBV18 and J usage is TRBJ1-1; TRBD1 matches at 7 bases. This CDR3 contains 17 residues. CDR1 and CDR2 (germline): KGHSH, LQKENI. The J segment lost 0 bases and the V segment lost 4 bases, leaving 11 bases of the junction unmatched. CDR3 loop: CASSLYTTGTVNTEAFF. CDR3 bases: TGTGCCAGCTCACTATACACTACCGGGACAGTGAACACTGAAGCTTTCTTT. Using reference TRBV18 and TRBJ1-1 for the parts outside the CDR3, the full variable domain is NAGVMQNPRHLVRRRGQEARLRCSPMKGHSHVYWYRQLPEEGLKFMVYLQKENIIDESGMPKERFSAEFPKEGPSILRIQQVVRGDSAAYFCASSLYTTGTVNTEAFFGQGTRLTVV.

Comment on this clone: Sequence at one end of the junction differs from germline and may be a read error. The rearrangement uses TRBV30 and TRBJ2-7, with 7 bases fitting TRBD1. The CDR3 covers 11 residues. Germline-derived CDR1 and CDR2 are GTSNPN and SVGIG (reference sequence). This CDR3 reads CAWTQGTVLGF. Written as DNA, the CDR3 is TGTGCCTGGACCCAAGGGACAGTTTTAGGTTTC. The full variable domain, completed using reference TRBV30 and TRBJ2-7, is SQTIHQWPATLVQPVGSPLSLECTVEGTSNPNLYWYRQAAGRGLQLLFYSVGIGQISSEVPQNLSASRPQDRQFILSSKKLLLSDSGFYLCAWTQGTVLGFGPGTRLTVT.

This chain uses TRBV6-1 with TRBJ2-2, with TRBD1 identical over 7 bases. The trim removed 6 bases at V and 0 bases at J, leaving 10 bases unmatched. This CDR3 contains 17 residues. Germline lookup yields CDR1 MNHNS and CDR2 SASEGT. In nucleotides, the CDR3 is TGTGCCAGCAGGGAAAAGGGACAGAATTCGAACACCGGGGAGCTGTTTTTT. Translated: CASREKGQNSNTGELFF.

V is TRBV5-1 and J is TRBJ1-1, with D possibly TRBD1 on 5 matching bases. Germline-derived CDR1 and CDR2 are SGHRS and YFSETQ. CDR3 size: 14 residues. Between the trimmed V and J ends, which lost 1 base and 4 bases, there was a span of 11 bases. As DNA, the CDR3 is TGCGCCAGCAGCTTGCGCCCGGGGGGCACTGAAGCTTTCTTT. Amino acid sequence: CASSLRPGGTEAFF.